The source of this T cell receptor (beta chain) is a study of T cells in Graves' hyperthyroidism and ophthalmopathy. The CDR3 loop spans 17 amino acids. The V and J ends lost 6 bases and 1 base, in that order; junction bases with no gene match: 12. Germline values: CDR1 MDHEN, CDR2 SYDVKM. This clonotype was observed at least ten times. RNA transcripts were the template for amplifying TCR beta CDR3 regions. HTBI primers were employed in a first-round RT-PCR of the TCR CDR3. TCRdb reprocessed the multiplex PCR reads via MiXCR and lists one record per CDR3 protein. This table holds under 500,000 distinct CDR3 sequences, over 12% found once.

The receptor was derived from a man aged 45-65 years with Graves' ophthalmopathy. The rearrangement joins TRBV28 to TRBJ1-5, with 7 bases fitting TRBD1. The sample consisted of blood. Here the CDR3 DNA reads TGTGCCAGCAGGGGTTGGCGGACAGGTAGGAGCAATCAGCCCCAGCATTTT. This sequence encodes CASRGWRTGRSNQPQHF.